The 10 T cell receptor beta chains below all came from one sample that was sequenced in a study of blood T cells in healthy people across ages. A second about 7 to 12 cycle PCR used barcoded and J-beta primers. A single record per CDR3 protein comes from TCRdb applying MiXCR to the 5' RACE reads. The sample shows fewer than 2,000,000 distinct CDR3 sequences, around 42% of them seen only once. Sequencing was done on a sample of blood. These TCRs come from a human donor in good health.

The chain combines TRBV12-3 or TRBV12-4 with TRBJ1-2, with D unresolved. CDR3 length equals 14 residues. V dropped 3 bases and J dropped 8 bases, with 16 bases sitting between them. CDR3 amino acids: CASSFSGMLVGYTF. The CDR3, as DNA: TGTGCCAGCAGTTTTTCGGGTATGTTGGTCGGCTACACCTTC.

DNA of the CDR3: TGTGCCAGCAGTGGCGACAGGCCCCATGGCTACACCTTC. Translated, it gives CASSGDRPHGYTF. The chain combines TRBV6-1 with TRBJ1-2; D possibly corresponds to TRBD1 (6 bases). CDR1 is MNHNS and CDR2 is SASEGT in the germline V gene. The CDR3 is made up of 13 amino acids. Trimming removed 4 bases from V and 6 bases from J, with 12 bases in between.

In this sample, this clonotype turned up once. V and J are TRBV2 and TRBJ2-1; 11 nucleotides align to TRBD2. Trimming removed 4 bases from V and 7 bases from J; junction bases left unmatched: 9. The CDR3 has 16 residues. Per germline, CDR1 SNHLY and CDR2 FYNNEI. The CDR3 sequence is CASSGGLAGGMNEQFF. CDR3 bases: TGTGCCAGCAGTGGGGGGCTAGCGGGGGGAATGAATGAGCAGTTCTTC.

The V call is TRBV6-5, the J call TRBJ2-7, with D perhaps TRBD1 (6 bases). Trimming pared 3 bases from V and 5 bases from J, leaving 14 bases between. The CDR3 is 14 residues long. Germline-derived CDR1 and CDR2 are MNHEY and SVGAGI. The CDR3 DNA reads TGTGCCAGCAGTTATGCAGGGGTCACTCACGAGCAGTACTTC. This gives the protein CASSYAGVTHEQYF.

This clonotype was seen once. V is TRBV9 and J is TRBJ2-5; TRBD2 agrees at 7 bases. The CDR3 is 14 residues long. Trimming cost V 3 bases and J 11 bases; bases outside gene matches: 13. Germline assignment: CDR1 SGDLS and CDR2 YYNGEE. The CDR3, as DNA: TGTGCCAGCAGCGCCAACCCGCAGGCGGGGGAGCAGTACTTC. It translates to CASSANPQAGEQYF.

This sequence joins TRBV10-3 and TRBJ2-7; D gene ambiguous. Looked up from germline, CDR1 is ENHRY and CDR2 is SYGVKD. Deletions cut 1 base from V and 7 bases from J, with 8 bases between. The CDR3 loop spans 12 amino acids. Here the CDR3 DNA reads TGTGCCATCAGTGAGTTTGCCCGTGAGCAGTACTTC. As protein: CAISEFAREQYF.

The chain uses TRBV20-1 and TRBJ2-1, with D possibly TRBD1 on 6 matching bases. The CDR3 consists of 12 residues. V gave up 8 bases and J gave up 4 bases, with 12 bases separating them. Germline CDR1 is DFQATT and CDR2 is SNEGSKA (reference sequence). This chain's CDR3 is CSTGLLYNEQFF. CDR3 DNA: TGCAGTACAGGGTTATTATACAATGAGCAGTTCTTC.

V usage is TRBV7-8 and J usage is TRBJ1-2, with a weak D call TRBD1 (5 bases). V was cut by 5 bases and J by 0 bases, with 19 bases left in between. Germline CDR1 reads SGHVS; CDR2 reads FQNEAQ. This CDR3 comprises 17 residues. As DNA, the CDR3 is TGTGCCAGCAGCCCCCGGTTATGGACGGGGGCTAACTATGGCTACACCTTC. Translation gives CASSPRLWTGANYGYTF.

This chain uses TRBV10-3 with TRBJ2-3; possible D gene TRBD2, 5 bases. The V end lost 2 bases, the J end lost 10 bases, and 19 bases lay between the germline ends. The CDR3 is 15 amino acids. Germline CDR1 and CDR2: ENHRY and SYGVKD. In DNA, the CDR3 is TGTGCCATCAGTGAGAGAGTAGGGAGTTCGGATGCGCAGTATTTT. Encoded protein: CAISERVGSSDAQYF.

The chain combines TRBV5-1 with TRBJ1-2; D is possibly TRBD1 (5 bases). This CDR3 is built from 15 residues. Per germline, CDR1 SGHRS and CDR2 YFSETQ. Trimming took 6 bases from V and 2 from J, leaving 17 bases between them. The CDR3 loop is CASTNPREGNYGYTF. In DNA, the CDR3 is TGCGCCAGCACCAACCCAAGGGAGGGGAACTATGGCTACACCTTC.